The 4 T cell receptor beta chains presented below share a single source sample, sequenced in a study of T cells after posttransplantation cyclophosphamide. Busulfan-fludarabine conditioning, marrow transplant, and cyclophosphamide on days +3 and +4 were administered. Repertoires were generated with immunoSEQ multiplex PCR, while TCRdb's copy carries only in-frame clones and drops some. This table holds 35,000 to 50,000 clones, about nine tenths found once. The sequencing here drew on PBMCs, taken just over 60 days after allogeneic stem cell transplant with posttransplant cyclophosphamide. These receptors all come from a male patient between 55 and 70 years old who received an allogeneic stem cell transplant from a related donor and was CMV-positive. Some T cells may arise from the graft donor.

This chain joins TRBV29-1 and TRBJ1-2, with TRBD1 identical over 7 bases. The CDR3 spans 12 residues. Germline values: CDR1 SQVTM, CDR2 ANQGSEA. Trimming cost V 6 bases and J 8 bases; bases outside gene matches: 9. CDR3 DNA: TGCAGCGTCTACAGACAGGGAGGAGGCTACACCTTC. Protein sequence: CSVYRQGGGYTF.

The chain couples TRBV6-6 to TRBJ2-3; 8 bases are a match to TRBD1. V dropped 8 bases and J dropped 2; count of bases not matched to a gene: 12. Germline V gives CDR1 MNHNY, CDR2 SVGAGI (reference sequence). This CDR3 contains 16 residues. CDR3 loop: CASAKKPGQDTDTQYF. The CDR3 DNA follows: TGTGCCAGCGCAAAAAAGCCGGGACAGGACACAGATACGCAGTATTTT.

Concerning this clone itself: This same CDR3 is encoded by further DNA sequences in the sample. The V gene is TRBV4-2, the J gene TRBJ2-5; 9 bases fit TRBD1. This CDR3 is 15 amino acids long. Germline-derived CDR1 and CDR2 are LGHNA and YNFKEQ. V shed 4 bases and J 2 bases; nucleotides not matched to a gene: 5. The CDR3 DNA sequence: TGTGCCAGCAGCCTCGGGACAGGGTCACAAGAGACCCAGTACTTC. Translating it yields CASSLGTGSQETQYF.

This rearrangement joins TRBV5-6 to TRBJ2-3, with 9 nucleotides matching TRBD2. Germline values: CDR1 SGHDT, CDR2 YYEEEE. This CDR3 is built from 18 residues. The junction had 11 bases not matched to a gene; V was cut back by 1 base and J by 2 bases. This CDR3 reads CASSLPGQRGEFTDTQYF. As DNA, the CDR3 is TGTGCCAGCAGCTTGCCGGGCCAGCGGGGGGAATTCACAGATACGCAGTATTTT. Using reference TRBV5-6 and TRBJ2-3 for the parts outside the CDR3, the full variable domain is DAGVTQSPTHLIKTRGQQVTLRCSPKSGHDTVSWYQQALGQGPQFIFQYYEEEERQRGNFPDRFSGHQFPNYSSELNVNALLLGDSALYLCASSLPGQRGEFTDTQYFGPGTRLTVL.